Presented here are 28 T cell receptor beta chains from one specimen sequenced in a study of blood T cell repertoires in COVID-19. Profiled with immunoSEQ multiplex PCR; TCRdb holds only in-frame clones, not every one. The sample shows about 86,000 clones, roughly 84% of them seen only once. Sequencing was performed on peripheral blood. The source is a woman older than 75 with active or convalescent COVID-19.

This rearrangement joins TRBV10-1 to TRBJ2-4; 7 nucleotides match TRBD2. There are 13 residues in the CDR3. Germline assignment: CDR1 WNHNN and CDR2 SYGVQD (reference sequence). Unmatched junction bases numbered 5, after V lost 3 bases and J lost 9 bases. CDR3 region: CASSERGEGIQYF. The CDR3 nucleotides read TGCGCCAGCAGTGAACGGGGGGAGGGCATTCAGTACTTC.

Details on this clone: Germline is not matched at one junction end, which may reflect a read error. Other DNA variants within this sample encode the same CDR3. The chain employs TRBV6-5 and TRBJ2-7, with TRBD2 matching 7 bases. This CDR3 has 13 amino acids. CDR1 MNHEY and CDR2 SVGAGI come from the germline V gene. The CDR3 DNA follows: TGTGCCAGCAGTCGGACTAGTCGCTACGAGCAATACTTC. Translation: CASSRTSRYEQYF.

V gene TRBV6-2 or TRBV6-3 combines with J gene TRBJ2-7, with TRBD1 matching 11 bases. V was pared by 4 bases and J by 5 bases, with 4 bases of the junction left unmatched. The germline CDR1 and CDR2 sequences are MNHEY and SVGEGT. This CDR3 is 14 amino acids long. The CDR3 sequence is CASSFGTGGNEQYF. The CDR3 coding sequence is TGTGCCAGCAGTTTTGGGACAGGGGGGAACGAGCAGTACTTC.

This clone appeared many times. This chain connects TRBV19 to TRBJ1-2; D uncertain. The V gene lost 4 bases and the J gene lost 2 bases, with 11 bases spanning the gap. Germline-derived CDR1 and CDR2 are LNHDA and SQIVND (reference sequence). The length of the CDR3 is 14 residues. CDR3 DNA: TGTGCCAGTAGTAGTCAGACCGGGAACTATGGCTACACCTTC. This gives the protein CASSSQTGNYGYTF.

The J gene is TRBJ1-3, the V gene TRBV4-3; D uncertain. V lost 4 bases and J lost 5, with 27 bases in between. The CDR3 sequence is 19 residues long. Germline lookup yields CDR1 LGHNA and CDR2 YSLEER. CDR3 sequence reads: CASSPDLSPDLRERNTIYF. CDR3 DNA sequence: TGCGCCAGCAGCCCAGATCTTAGTCCGGACTTAAGAGAGAGAAACACCATATATTTT.

V and J are TRBV5-6 and TRBJ1-1; 10 bases are a match to TRBD1. Germline V gene lookup returns CDR1 SGHDT and CDR2 YYEEEE. Trimming at V came to 8 bases and at J to 11 bases, leaving 9 bases not matched to a gene. CDR3 length: 12 amino acids. In DNA form, the CDR3 reads TGTGCCAGTTCTAGACAGGGGGCCGGGGCTTTCTTT. The encoded protein is CASSRQGAGAFF. The complete variable domain, with remaining parts taken from reference TRBV5-6 and TRBJ1-1, reads DAGVTQSPTHLIKTRGQQVTLRCSPKSGHDTVSWYQQALGQGPQFIFQYYEEEERQRGNFPDRFSGHQFPNYSSELNVNALLLGDSALYLCASSRQGAGAFFGQGTRLTVV.

The chain uses TRBV5-1 and TRBJ2-7, with 8 nucleotides matching TRBD1. V shed 2 bases, J shed 6 bases, and the junction held 4 bases outside the gene matches. The germline V gene has CDR1 SGHRS and CDR2 YFSETQ. This CDR3 spans 13 amino acids. This CDR3 is CASSFGQGVEQYF. The CDR3 DNA is TGCGCCAGCAGCTTTGGACAGGGAGTCGAGCAGTACTTC.

This chain links TRBV6-1 with TRBJ2-1; 8 bases align to TRBD1. This CDR3 is built from 15 residues. The V segment lost 7 bases and the J segment 7 bases; nucleotides outside the gene matches: 12. Per germline, CDR1 MNHNS and CDR2 SASEGT. Written as DNA, the CDR3 is TGTGCCAGCACCCCCCCTGGGACAGGACGAAATGAGCAGTTCTTC. Protein product: CASTPPGTGRNEQFF.

V gene TRBV11-2 combines with J gene TRBJ1-4; the match to TRBD1 covers 7 bases. The V gene's germline CDR1 is SGHAT and CDR2 FQNNGV. This CDR3 comprises 15 residues. Trimming removed 2 bases from V and 11 bases from J; junction bases left unmatched: 11. Here the CDR3 reads CASSLSPGGSRKLFF. As DNA, the CDR3 is TGTGCCAGCAGCTTATCTCCAGGGGGTAGTAGGAAACTGTTTTTT.

The chain couples TRBV5-6 to TRBJ1-1, with 8 bases lining up with TRBD1. The V gene end was trimmed by 5 bases and the J gene end by 1 base; junction bases not matched to a gene: 7. This CDR3 spans 15 amino acids. Germline loops: CDR1 SGHDT, CDR2 YYEEEE. The CDR3 nucleotides are TGTGCCAGCAGTTATCGGACAGGGTGGAACACTGAAGCTTTCTTT. Encoded protein: CASSYRTGWNTEAFF.

The chain uses TRBV2 and TRBJ2-1; D unclear. Per the germline V gene, CDR1 is SNHLY and CDR2 is FYNNEI. CDR3 length equals 12 residues. Trimming cost V 5 bases and J 6 bases, with 8 bases left between them. CDR3 loop: CASSPTGNEQFF. In DNA, the CDR3 is TGTGCCAGCAGTCCGACTGGCAATGAGCAGTTCTTC.

V gene TRBV28 combines with J gene TRBJ1-2; D call uncertain. CDR1 is MDHEN and CDR2 is SYDVKM in the germline V gene. V dropped 8 bases and J dropped 8 bases, with 21 bases sitting between them. The CDR3 runs to 14 residues. This CDR3 reads CASGGELSIEGYTF. CDR3 DNA: TGTGCCAGCGGAGGAGAACTAAGCATTGAAGGCTACACCTTC.

There are a few counts of this clone. The J gene is TRBJ1-3, the V gene TRBV5-4; 8 bases are a match to TRBD1. Germline V lookup: CDR1 SGHNT, CDR2 YYREEE (reference sequence). The J segment lost 1 base and the V segment lost 4 bases, leaving 7 bases of the junction unmatched. The CDR3 spans 16 residues. The CDR3 coding sequence is TGTGCCAGCAGCCCGGACAGGGTTTTTTCTGGAAACACCATATATTTT. Its protein product is CASSPDRVFSGNTIYF.

The rearrangement links TRBV28 to TRBJ2-7; D possibly corresponds to TRBD1 (6 bases). CDR1 is MDHEN, CDR2 SYDVKM, per germline. The CDR3 is 13 residues long. V lost 5 bases, J lost 2 bases, and 10 bases lay in between. For the CDR3, the DNA is TGTGCCAGCAGTCCCGGACAGACCTACGAGCAGTACTTC. This gives the protein CASSPGQTYEQYF.

The rearrangement uses TRBV15 and TRBJ2-7; 7 bases are shared with TRBD1. The germline gives CDR1 LNHNV, CDR2 YYDKDF (reference sequence). This CDR3 has 15 residues. V shed 0 bases and J 4 bases; nucleotides not matched to a gene: 6. CDR3 region: CATSRDRGIEYEQYF. DNA for the CDR3: TGTGCCACCAGCAGAGACAGGGGGATCGAGTACGAGCAGTACTTC.

The chain joins TRBV15 to TRBJ2-3, with 7 bases lining up with TRBD2. CDR3 length: 15 residues. Germline V gene sequence: CDR1 LNHNV, CDR2 YYDKDF (reference sequence). The ends lost 1 base at V and 1 base at J; junction bases unmatched: 2. In DNA form, the CDR3 reads TGTGCCACCAGCAGAGGGCTAGCGGGCACAGATACGCAGTATTTT. This sequence encodes CATSRGLAGTDTQYF.

This clone was found once. The chain couples TRBV6-5 to TRBJ2-1, with D uncertain. Trimming left V 5 bases short and J 4 bases short, with 9 bases between. CDR1 MNHEY and CDR2 SVGAGI come from the germline V gene. The CDR3 contains 13 residues. The CDR3 region has the DNA TGTGCCAGCAGTCCGCCCCGGTACAATGAGCAGTTCTTC. Translating gives CASSPPRYNEQFF.

The gene calls are TRBV6-6 and TRBJ1-4; TRBD1 matches 9 bases. V trimming: 6 bases; J trimming: 7 bases; junction bases outside the gene matches: 12. This CDR3 region has 16 residues. CDR1 is MNHNY and CDR2 is SVGAGI in the germline V gene (reference sequence). DNA for the CDR3: TGTGCCAGCAGCCCCTCCTTGACAGGGGGGAGTGAAAAACTGTTTTTT. Residues: CASSPSLTGGSEKLFF.

The genes are TRBV7-9 and TRBJ1-1, with 10 bases aligning to TRBD1. After removal of 2 bases from V and 4 bases from J, the junction contained 4 bases not matched to a gene. The CDR3 runs 15 residues. Germline V gives CDR1 SEHNR, CDR2 FQNEAQ (reference sequence). In DNA, the CDR3 is TGTGCCAGCAGCTTACCGGGACAGGGGATCACTGAAGCTTTCTTT. Translating gives CASSLPGQGITEAFF.

CDR3 amino acids: CASSPNNGATGANVLTF. In DNA form, the CDR3 reads TGTGCCAGCTCACCAAATAACGGTGCTACTGGGGCCAACGTCCTGACTTTC. The chain joins TRBV18 to TRBJ2-6; D is uncertain. CDR1 KGHSH and CDR2 LQKENI come from the germline V gene. Trimming took off 2 bases at V and 2 bases at J, with 13 bases between the two ends. CDR3 length: 17 amino acids.

The chain couples TRBV6-5 to TRBJ1-1; perhaps TRBD1 as D (6 bases). CDR3 size: 15 residues. Trimming shortened V by 2 bases and J by 10 bases, and 20 bases separated the two germline ends. Germline loops: CDR1 MNHEY, CDR2 SVGAGI. Here the CDR3 reads CASSYPTVGGRVAFF. The CDR3 coding sequence is TGTGCCAGCAGTTACCCTACGGTCGGGGGGCGAGTAGCTTTCTTT.

The chain carries TRBV4-1 and TRBJ2-1; a possible D gene is TRBD1 (6 bases). Trimming removed 3 bases at V and 7 bases at J, with 10 bases between. Germline assignment: CDR1 MGHRA and CDR2 YSYEKL. This CDR3 is built from 13 residues. The CDR3 DNA is TGCGCCAGCAGCCACGGTACAGGGAATGAGCAGTTCTTC. It translates to CASSHGTGNEQFF.

This clone has more than one count but fewer than ten. The chain carries TRBV3-1 (or the pseudogene TRBV3-2) and TRBJ1-5, with no clear D. Trimming removed 3 bases at V and 9 bases at J, with 21 bases between. The CDR3 consists of 16 residues. Germline CDR1 and CDR2: LGHDT and YNNKEL (reference sequence). CDR3 region: CASSQVREGAVGPQHF. The CDR3 DNA is TGTGCCAGCAGCCAGGTCCGGGAGGGTGCCGTGGGGCCCCAGCATTTT.

This chain links TRBV3-1 (or the pseudogene TRBV3-2) with TRBJ2-1, with 12 bases identical to TRBD2. V lost 6 bases to trimming and J lost 4 bases; unmatched junction nucleotides: 4. The CDR3 extends over 15 amino acids. CDR1 is LGHDT, CDR2 YNNKEL, per germline (reference sequence). The CDR3 protein is CASRRLAGEYNEQFF. The CDR3 coding sequence is TGTGCCAGCAGACGACTAGCGGGAGAGTACAATGAGCAGTTCTTC.

The chain employs TRBV18 and TRBJ2-2, with D hard to call. The CDR3 length is 15 residues. Germline CDR1 reads KGHSH; CDR2 reads LQKENI. Trimming removed 2 bases at V and 1 base at J, with 8 bases between. The CDR3 DNA follows: TGTGCCAGCTCACCAGCCCTAATGAACACCGGGGAGCTGTTTTTT. Its protein product is CASSPALMNTGELFF. Complete variable domain (other parts from reference TRBV18 and TRBJ2-2): NAGVMQNPRHLVRRRGQEARLRCSPMKGHSHVYWYRQLPEEGLKFMVYLQKENIIDESGMPKERFSAEFPKEGPSILRIQQVVRGDSAAYFCASSPALMNTGELFFGEGSRLTVL.

The rearrangement links TRBV9 to TRBJ1-4; TRBD1 aligns across 11 bases. The V gene's germline CDR1 is SGDLS and CDR2 YYNGEE. V lost 4 bases and J lost 8; bases outside the gene matches: 10. The CDR3 contains 16 residues. The CDR3 reads CASSLGLGTGGEKLFF. The CDR3, as DNA: TGTGCCAGCAGCCTGGGGCTGGGGACAGGGGGAGAAAAACTGTTTTTT.

The chain carries TRBV28 and TRBJ1-3; possible D gene TRBD1, 5 bases. This CDR3 comprises 15 residues. V shed 7 bases and J shed 0 bases, with 13 bases lying between them. Germline CDR1 and CDR2: MDHEN and SYDVKM. The CDR3 DNA is TGTGCCAGCATGGGGGGAGGCGACTCTGGAAACACCATATATTTT. This encodes CASMGGGDSGNTIYF.

The rearrangement links TRBV5-1 to TRBJ2-1; 7 nucleotides match TRBD2. This CDR3 spans 17 amino acids. In germline, CDR1 is SGHRS, CDR2 YFSETQ. Losses at the gene ends were 4 bases for V and 0 bases for J; bases not matched to a gene: 10. The CDR3 is CASSIGLAEASYNEQFF. The DNA of the CDR3 is TGCGCCAGCAGCATCGGGCTAGCGGAGGCCTCCTACAATGAGCAGTTCTTC.